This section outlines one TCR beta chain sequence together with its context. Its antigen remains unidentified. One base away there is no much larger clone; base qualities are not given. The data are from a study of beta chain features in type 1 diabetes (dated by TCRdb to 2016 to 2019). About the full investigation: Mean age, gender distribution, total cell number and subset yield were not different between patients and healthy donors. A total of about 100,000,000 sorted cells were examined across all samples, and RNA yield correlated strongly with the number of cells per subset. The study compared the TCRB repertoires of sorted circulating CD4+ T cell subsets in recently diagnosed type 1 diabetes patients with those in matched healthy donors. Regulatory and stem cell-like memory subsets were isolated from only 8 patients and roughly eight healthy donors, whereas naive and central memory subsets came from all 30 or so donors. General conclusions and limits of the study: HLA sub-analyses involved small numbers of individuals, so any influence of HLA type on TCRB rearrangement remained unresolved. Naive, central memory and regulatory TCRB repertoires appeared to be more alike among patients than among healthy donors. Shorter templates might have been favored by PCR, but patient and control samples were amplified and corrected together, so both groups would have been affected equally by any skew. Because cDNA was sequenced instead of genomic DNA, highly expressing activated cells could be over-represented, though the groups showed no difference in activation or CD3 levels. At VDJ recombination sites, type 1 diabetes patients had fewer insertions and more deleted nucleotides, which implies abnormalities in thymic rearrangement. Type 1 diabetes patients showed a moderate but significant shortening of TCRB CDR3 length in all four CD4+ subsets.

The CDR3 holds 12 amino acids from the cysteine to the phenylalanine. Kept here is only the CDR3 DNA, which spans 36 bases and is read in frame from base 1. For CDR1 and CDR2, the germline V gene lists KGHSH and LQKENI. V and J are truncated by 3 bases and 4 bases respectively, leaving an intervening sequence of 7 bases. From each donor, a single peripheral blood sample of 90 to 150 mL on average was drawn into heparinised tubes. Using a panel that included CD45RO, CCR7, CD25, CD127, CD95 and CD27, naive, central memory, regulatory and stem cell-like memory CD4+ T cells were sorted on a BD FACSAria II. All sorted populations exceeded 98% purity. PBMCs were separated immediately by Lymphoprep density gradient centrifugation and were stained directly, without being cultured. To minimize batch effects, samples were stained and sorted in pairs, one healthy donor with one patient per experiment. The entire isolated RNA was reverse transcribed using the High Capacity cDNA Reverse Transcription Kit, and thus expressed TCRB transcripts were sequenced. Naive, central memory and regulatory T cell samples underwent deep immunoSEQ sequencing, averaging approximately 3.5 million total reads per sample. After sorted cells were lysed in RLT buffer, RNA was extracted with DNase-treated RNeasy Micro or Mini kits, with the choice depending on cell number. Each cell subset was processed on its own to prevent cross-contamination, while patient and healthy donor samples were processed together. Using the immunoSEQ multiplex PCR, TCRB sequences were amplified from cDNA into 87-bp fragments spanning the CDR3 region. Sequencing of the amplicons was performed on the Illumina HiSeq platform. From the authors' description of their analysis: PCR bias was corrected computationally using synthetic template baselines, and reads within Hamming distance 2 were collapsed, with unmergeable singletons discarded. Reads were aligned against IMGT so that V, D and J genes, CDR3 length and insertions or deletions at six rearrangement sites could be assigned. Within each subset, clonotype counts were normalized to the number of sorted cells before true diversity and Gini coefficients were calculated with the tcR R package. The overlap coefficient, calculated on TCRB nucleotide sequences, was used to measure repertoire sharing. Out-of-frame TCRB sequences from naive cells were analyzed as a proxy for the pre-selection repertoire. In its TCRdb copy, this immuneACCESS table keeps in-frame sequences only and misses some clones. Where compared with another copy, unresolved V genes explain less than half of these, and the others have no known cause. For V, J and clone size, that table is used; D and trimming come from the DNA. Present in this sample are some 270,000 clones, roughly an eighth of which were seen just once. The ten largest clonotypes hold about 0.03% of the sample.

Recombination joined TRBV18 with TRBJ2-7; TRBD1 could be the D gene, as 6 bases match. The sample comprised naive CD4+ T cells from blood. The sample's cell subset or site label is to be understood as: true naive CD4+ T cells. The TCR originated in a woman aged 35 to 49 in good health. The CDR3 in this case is CASSPGQYEQYF. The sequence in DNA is TGTGCCAGCTCACCCGGACAGTACGAGCAGTACTTC.